This is a list of T cell receptor beta chains from one sample in a study of cytomegalovirus exposure and HLA in healthy donors. TCRdb's table, derived via immunoSEQ multiplex PCR, lists solely in-frame clones and lacks some. The data hold about 110,000 clones, with 77% observed a single time. Sequenced input: PBMCs. The receptors stem from a male donor in good health and CMV-seronegative. CDR3s include the opening cysteine and the closing phenylalanine or tryptophan. D genes are given only for firm matches. For some rows the clone size is stated as once, few or many, or as a class when expanded; others skip it.

j_call: TRBJ2-7; v_call: TRBV9; clone_size: -; d_call: -; cdr3_aa: CASSKGDSYEQYF; cdr3_nt: TGTGCCAGCAGCAAAGGAGACTCCTACGAGCAGTACTTC
j_call: TRBJ1-4; v_call: TRBV15; clone_size: -; d_call: TRBD1; cdr3_aa: CATSRDGTGWSEKLFF; cdr3_nt: TGTGCCACCAGCAGAGACGGGACAGGGTGGTCTGAAAAACTGTTTTTT
j_call: TRBJ2-7; v_call: TRBV5-1; clone_size: -; d_call: TRBD1; cdr3_aa: CASSPGQGGNEQYF; cdr3_nt: TGCGCCAGCAGCCCGGGACAGGGAGGGAACGAGCAGTACTTC
j_call: TRBJ2-6; v_call: TRBV6-4; clone_size: once; d_call: -; cdr3_aa: CASGGSGANVLTF; cdr3_nt: TGTGCCAGCGGGGGGTCTGGGGCCAACGTCCTGACTTTC
j_call: TRBJ1-4; v_call: TRBV7-9; clone_size: -; d_call: TRBD1; cdr3_aa: CASSLAGTGNEKLFF; cdr3_nt: TGTGCCAGCAGCTTAGCAGGGACAGGGAATGAAAAACTGTTTTTT
j_call: TRBJ1-6; v_call: TRBV2; clone_size: -; d_call: -; cdr3_aa: CASSGQWNSPLHF; cdr3_nt: TGTGCCAGCAGTGGACAGTGGAATTCACCCCTCCACTTT
j_call: TRBJ1-1; v_call: TRBV15; clone_size: -; d_call: -; cdr3_aa: CATSRDRWAEAFF; cdr3_nt: TGTGCCACCAGCAGAGATAGGTGGGCAGAAGCTTTCTTT
j_call: TRBJ1-5; v_call: TRBV7-2; clone_size: -; d_call: -; cdr3_aa: CASSFEGPQHF; cdr3_nt: TGTGCCAGCAGCTTCGAGGGGCCCCAGCATTTT
j_call: TRBJ2-4; v_call: TRBV28; clone_size: few; d_call: -; cdr3_aa: CASLASQKLNIQYF; cdr3_nt: TGTGCCAGCTTAGCGAGTCAGAAATTAAACATTCAGTACTTC
j_call: TRBJ2-7; v_call: TRBV18; clone_size: -; d_call: -; cdr3_aa: CASSPPYGTEQYF; cdr3_nt: TGTGCCAGCTCACCACCGTACGGGACTGAGCAGTACTTC
j_call: TRBJ1-1; v_call: TRBV6-5; clone_size: -; d_call: -; cdr3_aa: CASRARGENTEAFF; cdr3_nt: TGTGCCAGCAGAGCCCGGGGGGAGAACACTGAAGCTTTCTTT
j_call: TRBJ1-4; v_call: TRBV4-2; clone_size: -; d_call: TRBD1; cdr3_aa: CASGGTDSEKLFF; cdr3_nt: TGTGCCAGCGGAGGGACAGATTCTGAAAAACTGTTTTTT
j_call: TRBJ1-4; v_call: TRBV28; clone_size: -; d_call: -; cdr3_aa: CASSLLTAGNEKLFF; cdr3_nt: TGTGCCAGCAGTTTACTTACGGCAGGGAATGAAAAACTGTTTTTT
j_call: TRBJ2-1; v_call: TRBV28; clone_size: -; d_call: -; cdr3_aa: CASSFNNEQFF; cdr3_nt: TGTGCCAGCAGTTTCAACAATGAGCAGTTCTTC
j_call: TRBJ2-3; v_call: TRBV10-2; clone_size: -; d_call: TRBD1; cdr3_aa: CASSVTGVALDTQYF; cdr3_nt: TGCGCCAGCAGTGTGACAGGGGTAGCTTTAGATACGCAGTATTTT
j_call: TRBJ2-7; v_call: TRBV6-6; clone_size: -; d_call: -; cdr3_aa: CASSYSGQRGSDEQYF; cdr3_nt: TGTGCCAGCAGTTACTCCGGACAGAGGGGATCGGACGAGCAGTACTTC
j_call: TRBJ2-3; v_call: TRBV19; clone_size: -; d_call: -; cdr3_aa: CASSISGVKDTQYF; cdr3_nt: TGTGCCAGTAGTATATCGGGAGTAAAAGATACGCAGTATTTT
j_call: TRBJ1-2; v_call: TRBV27; clone_size: -; d_call: TRBD1; cdr3_aa: CASSLNRGYYGYTF; cdr3_nt: TGTGCCAGCAGTTTAAACAGGGGCTACTATGGCTACACCTTC
j_call: TRBJ2-5; v_call: TRBV6-1; clone_size: -; d_call: TRBD2; cdr3_aa: CASSEISAGGPRETQYF; cdr3_nt: TGTGCCAGCAGTGAAATTTCGGCGGGAGGGCCGAGAGAGACCCAGTACTTC
j_call: TRBJ2-2; v_call: TRBV2; clone_size: -; d_call: TRBD2; cdr3_aa: CASSLGRDTGELFF; cdr3_nt: TGTGCCAGCAGTTTGGGGAGGGACACCGGGGAGCTGTTTTTT
j_call: TRBJ2-5; v_call: TRBV10-3; clone_size: -; d_call: -; cdr3_aa: CAIRDNRVGETQYF; cdr3_nt: TGTGCCATCAGGGATAACAGGGTTGGGGAGACCCAGTACTTC
j_call: TRBJ2-3; v_call: TRBV2; clone_size: few; d_call: TRBD2; cdr3_aa: CASTIAGGGSYTQYF; cdr3_nt: TGTGCCAGCACCATAGCGGGAGGAGGGTCTTATACGCAGTATTTT
j_call: TRBJ1-4; v_call: TRBV2; clone_size: few; d_call: -; cdr3_aa: CASSEGTTTNEKLFF; cdr3_nt: TGTGCCAGCAGTGAAGGGACAACAACTAATGAAAAACTGTTTTTT
j_call: TRBJ1-3; v_call: TRBV19; clone_size: -; d_call: -; cdr3_aa: CASSISNDRTISGNTIYF; cdr3_nt: TGTGCCAGTAGTATAAGTAACGACAGGACCATCTCTGGAAACACCATATATTTT
j_call: TRBJ1-2; v_call: TRBV15; clone_size: -; d_call: -; cdr3_aa: CATSRESAGYGYTF; cdr3_nt: TGTGCCACCAGCAGAGAAAGCGCGGGCTATGGCTACACCTTC
j_call: TRBJ2-1; v_call: TRBV5-4; clone_size: -; d_call: TRBD2; cdr3_aa: CASSGGLAGGSEGEQFF; cdr3_nt: TGTGCCAGCAGCGGAGGACTAGCGGGAGGGTCAGAGGGTGAGCAGTTCTTC
j_call: TRBJ2-7; v_call: TRBV18; clone_size: -; d_call: -; cdr3_aa: CASSPDVRQVDYEQYF; cdr3_nt: TGTGCCAGCTCACCCGACGTTCGACAGGTCGATTACGAGCAGTACTTC
j_call: TRBJ1-1; v_call: TRBV6-1; clone_size: -; d_call: -; cdr3_aa: CASSDYGLGSFF; cdr3_nt: TGTGCCAGCAGTGATTACGGACTGGGATCTTTCTTT
j_call: TRBJ1-1; v_call: TRBV7-6; clone_size: -; d_call: TRBD1; cdr3_aa: CASSASGQVEAFF; cdr3_nt: TGTGCCAGCAGCGCCTCGGGACAGGTAGAAGCTTTCTTT
j_call: TRBJ2-3; v_call: TRBV27; clone_size: -; d_call: -; cdr3_aa: CASSPGRVITDTQYF; cdr3_nt: TGTGCCAGCAGCCCCGGGCGGGTAATCACAGATACGCAGTATTTT
j_call: TRBJ1-5; v_call: TRBV27; clone_size: -; d_call: -; cdr3_aa: CASGDGPSNQPQHF; cdr3_nt: TGTGCCAGCGGAGACGGTCCTAGCAATCAGCCCCAGCATTTT
j_call: TRBJ2-7; v_call: TRBV18; clone_size: -; d_call: -; cdr3_aa: CASSLRGPAYEQYF; cdr3_nt: TGTGCCAGCTCTTTGCGGGGGCCAGCCTACGAGCAGTACTTC
j_call: TRBJ2-5; v_call: TRBV4-1; clone_size: -; d_call: -; cdr3_aa: CASSQVWQGGQETQYF; cdr3_nt: TGCGCCAGCAGCCAAGTCTGGCAGGGGGGCCAAGAGACCCAGTACTTC
j_call: TRBJ2-7; v_call: TRBV7-6; clone_size: -; d_call: TRBD2; cdr3_aa: CASSEKAGGGHEQYF; cdr3_nt: TGTGCCAGCAGCGAAAAAGCGGGAGGAGGCCACGAGCAGTACTTC
j_call: TRBJ2-1; v_call: TRBV19; clone_size: -; d_call: TRBD2; cdr3_aa: CASNGGQVAGDNEQFF; cdr3_nt: TGTGCCAGTAACGGGGGGCAGGTAGCGGGAGACAATGAGCAGTTCTTC
j_call: TRBJ1-2; v_call: TRBV9; clone_size: -; d_call: TRBD1; cdr3_aa: CASSVAPGTVYGYTF; cdr3_nt: TGTGCCAGCAGCGTAGCCCCCGGGACAGTCTATGGCTACACCTTC
j_call: TRBJ1-4; v_call: TRBV30; clone_size: -; d_call: -; cdr3_aa: CALQVANEKLFF; cdr3_nt: TGTGCCTTACAGGTTGCTAATGAAAAACTGTTTTTT
j_call: TRBJ2-7; v_call: TRBV7-9; clone_size: -; d_call: TRBD1; cdr3_aa: CASSASGQSYEQYF; cdr3_nt: TGTGCCAGCAGCGCATCGGGACAGTCCTACGAGCAGTACTTC
j_call: TRBJ2-2; v_call: TRBV5-1; clone_size: -; d_call: TRBD2; cdr3_aa: CASSLGLAGVDTGELFF; cdr3_nt: TGCGCCAGCAGCTTGGGACTAGCGGGAGTGGACACCGGGGAGCTGTTTTTT
j_call: TRBJ1-5; v_call: TRBV18; clone_size: few; d_call: -; cdr3_aa: CASSPMGAANQPQHF; cdr3_nt: TGTGCCAGCTCACCAATGGGGGCGGCCAATCAGCCCCAGCATTTT
j_call: TRBJ2-5; v_call: TRBV18; clone_size: -; d_call: -; cdr3_aa: CASSQVLQGETQYF; cdr3_nt: TGTGCCAGCTCCCAGGTCCTACAGGGAGAGACCCAGTACTTC
j_call: TRBJ2-6; v_call: TRBV5-5; clone_size: -; d_call: -; cdr3_aa: CASSLNFGEAGANVLTF; cdr3_nt: TGTGCCAGCAGCTTGAATTTCGGTGAAGCTGGGGCCAACGTCCTGACTTTC